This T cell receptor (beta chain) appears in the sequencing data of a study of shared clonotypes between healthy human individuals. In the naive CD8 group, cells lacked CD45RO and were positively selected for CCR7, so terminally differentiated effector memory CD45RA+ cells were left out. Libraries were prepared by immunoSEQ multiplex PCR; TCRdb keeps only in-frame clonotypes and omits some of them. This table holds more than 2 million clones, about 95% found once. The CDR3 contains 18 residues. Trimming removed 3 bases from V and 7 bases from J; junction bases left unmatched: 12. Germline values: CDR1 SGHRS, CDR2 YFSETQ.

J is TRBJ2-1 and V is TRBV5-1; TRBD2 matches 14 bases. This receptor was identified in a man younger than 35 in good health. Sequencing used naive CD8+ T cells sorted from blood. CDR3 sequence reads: CASSWTKGLAGVGNEQFF. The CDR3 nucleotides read TGCGCCAGCAGCTGGACAAAGGGACTAGCGGGAGTGGGGAATGAGCAGTTCTTC. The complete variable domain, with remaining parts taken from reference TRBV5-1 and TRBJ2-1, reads KAGVTQTPRYLIKTRGQQVTLSCSPISGHRSVSWYQQTPGQGLQFLFEYFSETQRNKGNFPGRFSGRQFSNSRSEMNVSTLELGDSALYLCASSWTKGLAGVGNEQFFGPGTRLTVL.